These 13 T cell receptor beta chains share one sample of origin, sequenced in a study of blood T cell repertoires in COVID-19. The data were produced by immunoSEQ multiplex PCR, yet TCRdb's version contains in-frame clones alone and is incomplete. Of about 46,000 clones listed, around 83% were seen once; the top ten hold 3.1%. Sequenced: PBMCs or T cells enriched from blood (not recorded which). All receptors derive from a woman aged 45 to 65 who had recovered from COVID-19.

The gene calls are TRBV4-1 and TRBJ2-7; TRBD2 matches at 12 bases. Germline V CDR1 and CDR2: MGHRA, YSYEKL. V lost 0 bases, J lost 8 bases, and 11 bases stayed unmatched. The CDR3 loop spans 17 amino acids. This CDR3 is CASSQDPWGLAGGQQYF. The CDR3 DNA sequence: TGCGCCAGCAGCCAAGATCCGTGGGGTCTAGCGGGAGGGCAGCAGTACTTC.

The chain recombines TRBV20-1 with TRBJ2-2, with 7 bases lining up with TRBD1. Per the germline V gene, CDR1 is DFQATT and CDR2 is SNEGSKA (reference sequence). V lost 3 bases to trimming and J lost 2 bases; unmatched junction nucleotides: 9. This CDR3 has 16 residues. The CDR3 reads CSASYHRGTNTGELFF. Here the CDR3 DNA reads TGCAGTGCTAGTTACCACAGGGGAACCAACACCGGGGAGCTGTTTTTT.

This clone has just one count. The chain joins TRBV7-9 to TRBJ2-7; 7 positions agree with TRBD1. The junction had 11 bases not matched to a gene; V was cut back by 5 bases and J by 4 bases. Per germline, CDR1 SEHNR and CDR2 FQNEAQ (reference sequence). There are 15 residues in the CDR3. The CDR3 region has the DNA TGTGCCAGCAGCCTTTACAGGGGAGAGGTGTACGAGCAGTACTTC. Its protein is CASSLYRGEVYEQYF.

The chain joins TRBV19 to TRBJ1-4; D is undetermined. The CDR3 is made up of 11 amino acids. Trimming removed 3 bases from V and 8 bases from J, with 4 bases in between. Germline V CDR1 and CDR2: LNHDA, SQIVND (reference sequence). In nucleotides, the CDR3 is TGTGCCAGTAGTATTAGCGAAAAACTGTTTTTT. It codes for CASSISEKLFF.

CDR3 residues: CASSESSGGADTQYF. CDR3 sequence (DNA): TGTGCCAGCAGTGAGTCTAGCGGGGGGGCCGATACGCAGTATTTT. This chain links TRBV6-4 with TRBJ2-3, with 12 nucleotides matching TRBD2. The V gene end was trimmed by 3 bases and the J gene end by 6 bases; junction bases not matched to a gene: 4. The CDR3 totals 15 residues. Per the germline V gene, CDR1 is MRHNA and CDR2 is SNTAGT.

The chain has TRBV10-3 and TRBJ1-5, with TRBD1 identical over 9 bases. The junction had 5 bases not matched to a gene; V was cut back by 9 bases and J by 5 bases. The length of the CDR3 is 13 residues. Germline CDR1 ENHRY, CDR2 SYGVKD. CDR3 amino acids: CAMGRDRDQPQHF. The CDR3 DNA is TGTGCCATGGGCCGGGACAGGGATCAGCCCCAGCATTTT.

The V gene is TRBV6-5, the J gene TRBJ2-1, with 8 bases fitting TRBD1. The germline V gene encodes CDR1 MNHEY and CDR2 SVGAGI. Germline trimming cut 0 bases from V and 8 bases from J; bases unmatched to any gene: 6. This CDR3 is built from 15 residues. The CDR3 nucleotides are TGTGCCAGCAGTTACTCAGGACAGGGTAATTATGAGCAGTTCTTC. Protein: CASSYSGQGNYEQFF.

The chain joins TRBV6-5 to TRBJ2-7; 9 nucleotides agree with TRBD2. CDR3 size: 15 residues. J was trimmed by 4 bases and V by 4 bases; bases with no gene match: 8. Germline-derived CDR1 and CDR2 are MNHEY and SVGAGI. The CDR3 is CASSSRGSGSYEQYF. The CDR3 nucleotides are TGTGCCAGCAGTTCCAGGGGTAGCGGGAGTTACGAGCAGTACTTC.

J is TRBJ2-3 and V is TRBV5-1; D remains unclear. Germline V gene sequence: CDR1 SGHRS, CDR2 YFSETQ. The V end was cut by 0 bases, the J end by 2 bases, with 7 bases between. The CDR3 runs to 14 residues. The CDR3, as DNA: TGCGCCAGCAGCTTGGGACTTCCCACAGATACGCAGTATTTT. Translation: CASSLGLPTDTQYF.

The chain employs TRBV7-9 and TRBJ2-1, with TRBD2 matching over 8 bases. V shed 2 bases and J 5 bases; nucleotides not matched to a gene: 8. The CDR3 spans 16 residues. The germline CDR1 and CDR2 sequences are SEHNR and FQNEAQ (reference sequence). CDR3 protein: CASSLISASGHNEQFF. The CDR3 nucleotides read TGTGCCAGCAGCTTAATTTCGGCTAGCGGGCACAATGAGCAGTTCTTC.

This chain links TRBV6-5 with TRBJ1-4; possibly TRBD1 for D (5 bases). Germline lookup yields CDR1 MNHEY and CDR2 SVGAGI. V lost 0 bases to trimming and J lost 7 bases, with 9 bases between them. The CDR3 totals 14 residues. As DNA, the CDR3 is TGTGCCAGCAGTTACTCGGGGCAGACTGAAAAACTGTTTTTT. It translates to CASSYSGQTEKLFF.

The chain uses TRBV19 and TRBJ1-5; weak D call: TRBD1 (5 bases). This CDR3 is 15 amino acids long. Trimming took off 2 bases at V and 9 bases at J, with 17 bases between the two ends. The germline V gene has CDR1 LNHDA and CDR2 SQIVND (reference sequence). The CDR3 loop is CASSIPFGGDGPQHF. CDR3 nucleotide sequence: TGTGCCAGTAGTATACCATTCGGAGGGGATGGGCCCCAGCATTTT.

The chain couples TRBV4-2 to TRBJ2-1, with 7 bases that match TRBD2. The CDR3 length is 16 residues. The germline CDR1 and CDR2 sequences are LGHNA and YNFKEQ. V lost 0 bases, J lost 3 bases, and 5 bases stayed unmatched. CDR3 region: CASSQDWSGVYNEQFF. Written as DNA, the CDR3 is TGTGCCAGCAGCCAAGACTGGAGCGGGGTCTACAATGAGCAGTTCTTC.